This T cell receptor (beta chain) was recovered during a study of cytomegalovirus exposure and HLA in healthy donors. All the people who gave samples were healthy bone marrow donors. General study results and limits: In vitro confirmation showed a few CMV-associated chains to be CMV antigen specific.

Vbeta (60) and Jbeta (13) primers were used in the PCR. Clones were sequenced by immunoSEQ multiplex PCR, and TCRdb holds only the in-frame ones, with some missing. The data show some 120,000 clones, with more than 15% seen just once and less than 3.5% held by the top ten. The CDR3 has 17 residues. Per germline, CDR1 SGHRS and CDR2 YFSETQ. With 0 bases clipped from V and 3 bases from J, the junction kept 3 bases outside the gene matches. Notes on this clone: The antigen remains unidentified.

Sample: PBMCs. This TCR came from a female donor in good health and CMV-seropositive. V gene TRBV5-1 combines with J gene TRBJ2-1, with 13 bases identical to TRBD2. The CDR3 DNA follows: TGCGCCAGCAGCTTGGGGACTAGCGGGAGCCTCTACAATGAGCAGTTCTTC. Translated, it gives CASSLGTSGSLYNEQFF.